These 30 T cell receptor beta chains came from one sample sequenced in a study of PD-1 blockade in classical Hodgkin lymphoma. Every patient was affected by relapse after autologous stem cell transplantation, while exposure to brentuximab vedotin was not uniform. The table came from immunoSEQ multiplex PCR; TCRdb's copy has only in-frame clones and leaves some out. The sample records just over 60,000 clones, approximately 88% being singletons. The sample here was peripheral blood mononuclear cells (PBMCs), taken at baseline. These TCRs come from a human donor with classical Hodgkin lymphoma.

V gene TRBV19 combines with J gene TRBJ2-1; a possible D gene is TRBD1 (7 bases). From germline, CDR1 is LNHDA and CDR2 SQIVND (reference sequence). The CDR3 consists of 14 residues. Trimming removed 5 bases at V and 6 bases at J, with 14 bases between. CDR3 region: CASSWRDSCNEQFF. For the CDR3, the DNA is TGTGCCAGTAGTTGGCGGGACAGTTGCAATGAGCAGTTCTTC.

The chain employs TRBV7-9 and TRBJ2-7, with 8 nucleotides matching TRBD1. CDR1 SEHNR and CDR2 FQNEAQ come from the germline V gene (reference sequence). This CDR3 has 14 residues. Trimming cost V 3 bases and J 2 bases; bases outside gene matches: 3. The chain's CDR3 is CASSFVQGAYEQYF. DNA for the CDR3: TGTGCCAGCAGCTTTGTACAGGGGGCCTACGAGCAGTACTTC. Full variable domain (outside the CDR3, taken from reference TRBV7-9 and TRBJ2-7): DTGVSQNPRHKITKRGQNVTFRCDPISEHNRLYWYRQTLGQGPEFLTYFQNEAQLEKSRLLSDRFSAERPKGSFSTLEIQRTEQGDSAMYLCASSFVQGAYEQYFGPGTRLTVT.

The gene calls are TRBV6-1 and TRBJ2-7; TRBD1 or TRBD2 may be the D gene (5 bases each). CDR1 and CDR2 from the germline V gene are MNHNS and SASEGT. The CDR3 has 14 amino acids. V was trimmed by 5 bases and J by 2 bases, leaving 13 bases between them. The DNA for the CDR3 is TGTGCCAGCAGTTTAGGGACCGGGGCCTACGAGCAGTACTTC. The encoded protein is CASSLGTGAYEQYF.

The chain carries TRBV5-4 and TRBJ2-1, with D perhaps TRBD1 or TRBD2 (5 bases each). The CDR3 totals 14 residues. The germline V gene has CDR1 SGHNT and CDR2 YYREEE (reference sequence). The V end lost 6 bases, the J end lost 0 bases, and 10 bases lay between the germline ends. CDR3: CASKEGSSYNEQFF. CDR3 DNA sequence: TGTGCCAGCAAAGAGGGGAGCTCCTACAATGAGCAGTTCTTC.

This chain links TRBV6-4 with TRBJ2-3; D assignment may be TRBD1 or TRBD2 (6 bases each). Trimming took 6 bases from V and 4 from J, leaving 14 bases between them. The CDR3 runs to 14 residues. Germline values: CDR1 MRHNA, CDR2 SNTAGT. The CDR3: CASSLKGEADTQYF. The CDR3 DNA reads TGTGCCAGCAGCCTCAAGGGGGAGGCAGATACGCAGTATTTT.

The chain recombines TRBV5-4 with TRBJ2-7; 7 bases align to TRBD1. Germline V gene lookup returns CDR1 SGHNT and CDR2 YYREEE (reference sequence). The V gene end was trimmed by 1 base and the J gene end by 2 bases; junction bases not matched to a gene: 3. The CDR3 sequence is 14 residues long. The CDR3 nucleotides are TGTGCCAGCAGCTTGAACAGGGGAGCCTACGAGCAGTACTTC. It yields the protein CASSLNRGAYEQYF.

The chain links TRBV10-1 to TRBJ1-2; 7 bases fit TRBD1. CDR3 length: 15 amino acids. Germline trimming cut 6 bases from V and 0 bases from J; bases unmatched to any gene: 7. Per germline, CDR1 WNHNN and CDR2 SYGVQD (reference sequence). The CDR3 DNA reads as TGCGCCAGCAGCGTAGGGGGCCCCGCTAACTATGGCTACACCTTC. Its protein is CASSVGGPANYGYTF.

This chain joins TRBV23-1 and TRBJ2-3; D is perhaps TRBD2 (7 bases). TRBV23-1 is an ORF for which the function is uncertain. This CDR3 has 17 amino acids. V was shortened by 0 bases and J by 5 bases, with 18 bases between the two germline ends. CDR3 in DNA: TGCGCCAGCAGTCAATCGAGGTGGGGGGGCCCTCAAGATACGCAGTATTTT. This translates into CASSQSRWGGPQDTQYF.

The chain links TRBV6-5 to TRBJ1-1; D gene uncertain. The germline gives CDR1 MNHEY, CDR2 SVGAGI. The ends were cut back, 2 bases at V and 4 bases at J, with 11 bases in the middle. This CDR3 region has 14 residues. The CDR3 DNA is TGTGCCAGCAGTTACCTAGGGTTTAGCACTGAAGCTTTCTTT. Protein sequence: CASSYLGFSTEAFF.

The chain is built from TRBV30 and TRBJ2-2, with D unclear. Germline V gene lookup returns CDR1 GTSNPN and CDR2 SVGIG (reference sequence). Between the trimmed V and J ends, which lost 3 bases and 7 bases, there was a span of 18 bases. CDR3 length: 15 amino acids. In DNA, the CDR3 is TGTGCCTGGAGAAGGGTCCCCGAATTGATCGGGGAGCTGTTTTTT. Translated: CAWRRVPELIGELFF. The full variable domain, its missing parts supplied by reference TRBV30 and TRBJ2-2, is SQTIHQWPATLVQPVGSPLSLECTVEGTSNPNLYWYRQAAGRGLQLLFYSVGIGQISSEVPQNLSASRPQDRQFILSSKKLLLSDSGFYLCAWRRVPELIGELFFGEGSRLTVL.

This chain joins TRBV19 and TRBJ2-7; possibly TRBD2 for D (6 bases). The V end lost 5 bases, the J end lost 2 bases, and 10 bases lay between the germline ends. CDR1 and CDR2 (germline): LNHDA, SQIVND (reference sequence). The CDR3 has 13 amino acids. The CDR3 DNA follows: TGTGCCAGTAGTCCCGGAGGGACCTACGAGCAGTACTTC. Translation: CASSPGGTYEQYF.

CDR3 nucleotides: TGTGCCAGCAGCTTAGATCTCGGGGGTATTAACAATGAGCAGTTCTTC. This translates into CASSLDLGGINNEQFF. This chain connects TRBV11-2 to TRBJ2-1, with D perhaps matching TRBD2 (6 bases). The V end was cut by 0 bases, the J end by 5 bases, with 14 bases between. Germline V gene data show CDR1 as SGHAT and CDR2 as FQNNGV. CDR3 length: 16 amino acids.

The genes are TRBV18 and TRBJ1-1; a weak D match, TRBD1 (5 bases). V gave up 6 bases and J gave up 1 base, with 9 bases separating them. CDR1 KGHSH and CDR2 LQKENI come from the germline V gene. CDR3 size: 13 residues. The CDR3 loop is CASSDRPNTEAFF. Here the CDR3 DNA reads TGTGCCAGCTCCGACAGACCGAACACTGAAGCTTTCTTT.

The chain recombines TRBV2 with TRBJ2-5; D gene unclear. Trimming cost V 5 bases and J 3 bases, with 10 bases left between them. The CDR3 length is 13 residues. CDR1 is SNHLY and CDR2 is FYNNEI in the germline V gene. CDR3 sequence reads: CASSWLEEETQYF. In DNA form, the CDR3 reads TGTGCCAGCAGTTGGCTAGAGGAAGAGACCCAGTACTTC. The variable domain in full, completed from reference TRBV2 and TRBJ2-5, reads EPEVTQTPSHQVTQMGQEVILRCVPISNHLYFYWYRQILGQKVEFLVSFYNNEISEKSEIFDDQFSVERPDGSNFTLKIRSTKLEDSAMYFCASSWLEEETQYFGPGTRLLVL.

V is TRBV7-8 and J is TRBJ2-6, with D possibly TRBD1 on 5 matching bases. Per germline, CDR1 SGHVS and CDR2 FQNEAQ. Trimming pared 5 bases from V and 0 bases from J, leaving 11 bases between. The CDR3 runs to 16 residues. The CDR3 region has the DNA TGTGCCAGCAGCCCGGACACCCGCTCTGGGGCCAACGTCCTGACTTTC. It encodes CASSPDTRSGANVLTF.

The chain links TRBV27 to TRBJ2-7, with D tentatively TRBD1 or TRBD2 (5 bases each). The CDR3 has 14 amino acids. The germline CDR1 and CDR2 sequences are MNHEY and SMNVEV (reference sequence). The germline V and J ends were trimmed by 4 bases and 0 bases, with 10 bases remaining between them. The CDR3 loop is CASSSRDASYEQYF. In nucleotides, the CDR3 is TGTGCCAGCAGTTCCCGGGACGCCTCCTACGAGCAGTACTTC.

The CDR3: CSVEGPEKGFF. Written as DNA, the CDR3 is TGCAGTGTCGAAGGACCAGAAAAGGGGTTTTTT. The rearrangement uses TRBV20-1 and TRBJ1-4, with unresolved D. Germline V CDR1 and CDR2: DFQATT, SNEGSKA (reference sequence). V shed 7 bases and J shed 16 bases, with 19 bases lying between them. The CDR3 spans 11 residues.

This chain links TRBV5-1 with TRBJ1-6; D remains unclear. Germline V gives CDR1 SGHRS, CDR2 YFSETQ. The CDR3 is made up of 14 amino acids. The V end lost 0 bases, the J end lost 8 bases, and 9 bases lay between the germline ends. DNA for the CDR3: TGCGCCAGCAGCTTGGCCCCCACGGATTCACCCCTCCACTTT. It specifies CASSLAPTDSPLHF.

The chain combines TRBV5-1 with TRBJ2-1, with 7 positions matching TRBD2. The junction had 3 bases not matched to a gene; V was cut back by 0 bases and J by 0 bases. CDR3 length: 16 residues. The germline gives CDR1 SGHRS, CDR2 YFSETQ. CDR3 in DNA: TGCGCCAGCAGCTTGGTTGCGGGGGTCTCCTACAATGAGCAGTTCTTC. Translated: CASSLVAGVSYNEQFF.

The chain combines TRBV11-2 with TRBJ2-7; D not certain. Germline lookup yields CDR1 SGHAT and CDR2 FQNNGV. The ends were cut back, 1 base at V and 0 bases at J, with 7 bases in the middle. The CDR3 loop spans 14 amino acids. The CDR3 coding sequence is TGTGCCAGCAGCTTAGGGGCAGCCTCCTACGAGCAGTACTTC. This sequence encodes CASSLGAASYEQYF.

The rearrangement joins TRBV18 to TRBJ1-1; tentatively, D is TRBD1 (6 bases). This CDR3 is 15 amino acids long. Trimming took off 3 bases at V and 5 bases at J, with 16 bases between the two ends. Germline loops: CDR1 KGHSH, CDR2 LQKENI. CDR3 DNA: TGTGCCAGCTCACCGTTTGGGGAGGGGGGGACTGAAGCTTTCTTT. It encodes CASSPFGEGGTEAFF.

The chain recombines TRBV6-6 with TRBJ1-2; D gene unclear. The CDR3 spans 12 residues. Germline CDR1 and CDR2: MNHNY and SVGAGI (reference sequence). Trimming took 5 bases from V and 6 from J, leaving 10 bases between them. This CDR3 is CASSPRPDGYTF. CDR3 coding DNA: TGTGCCAGCAGTCCCAGACCTGATGGCTACACCTTC.

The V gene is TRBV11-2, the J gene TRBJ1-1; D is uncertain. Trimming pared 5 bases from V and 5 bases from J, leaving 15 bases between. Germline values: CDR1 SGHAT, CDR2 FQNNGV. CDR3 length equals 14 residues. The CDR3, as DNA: TGTGCCAGCAGCGCCGAGACCGGTTGGACTGAAGCTTTCTTT. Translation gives CASSAETGWTEAFF.

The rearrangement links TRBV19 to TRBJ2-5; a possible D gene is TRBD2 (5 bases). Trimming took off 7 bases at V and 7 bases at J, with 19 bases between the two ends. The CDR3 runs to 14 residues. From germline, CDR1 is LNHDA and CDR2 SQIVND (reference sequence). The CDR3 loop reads CASKPGSLGGTQYF. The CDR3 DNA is TGTGCCAGTAAACCGGGGTCCTTGGGCGGGACCCAGTACTTC. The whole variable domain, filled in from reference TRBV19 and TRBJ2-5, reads DGGITQSPKYLFRKEGQNVTLSCEQNLNHDAMYWYRQDPGQGLRLIYYSQIVNDFQKGDIAEGYSVSREKKESFPLTVTSAQKNPTAFYLCASKPGSLGGTQYFGPGTRLLVL.

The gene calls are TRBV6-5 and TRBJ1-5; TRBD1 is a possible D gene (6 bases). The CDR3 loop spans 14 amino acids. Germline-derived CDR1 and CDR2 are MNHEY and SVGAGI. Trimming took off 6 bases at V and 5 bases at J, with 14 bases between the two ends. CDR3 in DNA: TGTGCCAGCAGCCGGGACATGCGGCATCAGCCCCAGCATTTT. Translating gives CASSRDMRHQPQHF.

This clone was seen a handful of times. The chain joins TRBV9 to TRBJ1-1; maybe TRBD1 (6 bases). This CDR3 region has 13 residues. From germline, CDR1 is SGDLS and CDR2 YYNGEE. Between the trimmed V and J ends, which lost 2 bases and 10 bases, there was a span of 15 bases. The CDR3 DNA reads TGTGCCAGCAGCGTGGACGGGACACTCGGAGCTTTCTTT. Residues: CASSVDGTLGAFF.

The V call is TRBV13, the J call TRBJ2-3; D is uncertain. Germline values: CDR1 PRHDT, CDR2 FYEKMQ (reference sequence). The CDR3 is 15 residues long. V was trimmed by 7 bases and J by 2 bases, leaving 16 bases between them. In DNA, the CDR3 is TGTGCCAGCACCCCCTCCGGGTCCCACACAGATACGCAGTATTTT. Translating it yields CASTPSGSHTDTQYF.

The CDR3 sequence is CASSVVAANYGYTF. CDR3 nucleotide sequence: TGTGCCAGCAGCGTAGTCGCAGCTAACTATGGCTACACCTTC. The chain uses TRBV9 and TRBJ1-2; D is ambiguous. This CDR3 region has 14 residues. V lost 0 bases and J lost 0, with 6 bases in between. CDR1 is SGDLS and CDR2 is YYNGEE in the germline V gene.

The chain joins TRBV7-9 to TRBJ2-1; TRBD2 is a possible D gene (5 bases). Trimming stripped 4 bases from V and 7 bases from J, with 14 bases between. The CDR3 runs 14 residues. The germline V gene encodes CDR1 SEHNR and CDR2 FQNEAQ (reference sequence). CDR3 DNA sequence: TGTGCCAGCAGCTACCGGGGAACGGGGAATGAGCAGTTCTTC. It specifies CASSYRGTGNEQFF.

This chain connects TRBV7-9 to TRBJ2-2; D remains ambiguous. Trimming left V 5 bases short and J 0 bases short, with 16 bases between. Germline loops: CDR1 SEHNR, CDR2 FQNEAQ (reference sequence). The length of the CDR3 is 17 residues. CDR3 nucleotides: TGTGCCAGCAGCCCCCACAAGATACACGCGAACACCGGGGAGCTGTTTTTT. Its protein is CASSPHKIHANTGELFF.